The entry below gives a single T cell receptor (beta chain) sequence along with its context. The antigen it binds to is not known. Base-call qualities are not available, and no considerably larger clone is one nucleotide away. This entry belongs to a study of control samples from healthy donors and cancer patients (dated by TCRdb to 2020 to 2021). From its cysteine to its phenylalanine, the CDR3 spans 14 amino acids. Just CDR3 DNA is preserved here, 42 bases in frame from base 1. V is clipped by 3 bases and J by 0 bases, and the sequence between their germline boundaries is 9 bases long. As encoded in the germline V gene (reference sequence), CDR1 is SGHKS while CDR2 is YYEKEE. The library was generated by the immunoSEQ multiplex PCR assay. Entries here come from immuneACCESS through TCRdb and include only in-frame sequences with V and J called. Some clones fail to appear in such tables; in the studies checked, an unresolved V gene covers under half of the shortfall, and the cause of the remainder is unknown. The sample profile shows over 150,000 clones; 90% to 95% of them were found once. The ten largest clones add up to approximately 1.5% of the sample.

This TCR derives from a man between 18 and 29 years old in good health. Sequencing input: blood. The chain uses TRBV5-5 and TRBJ1-1; 6 matching bases give a weak D call of TRBD1. The sequenced DNA: TGTGCCAGCAGCTGGGGGACATTGAACACTGAAGCTTTCTTT. Protein translation: CASSWGTLNTEAFF.